This T cell receptor beta chain was retrieved from a study of radiotherapy plus CTLA-4 blockade in lung cancer (dated by TCRdb to between 2017 and 2018). A note on the overall study: Objective responses were observed in more than 15% of enrolled patients, and disease control was achieved in less than 35%.

General study outcomes and caveats: Increased serum interferon-beta after radiation, together with early dynamic changes in blood T cell clones, were reported to be the strongest predictors of response. TCR clones derived from tumors expanded in peripheral blood after treatment with radiotherapy and ipilimumab.

Concerning this clone: Its binding antigen is unknown. Base qualities are not recorded, but no much larger clone differs from it by a single base.

From the cysteine up to the phenylalanine, the CDR3 has a length of 17 residues. Here the CDR3 DNA is all that survives: 51 bases in frame from base 1. V is cut back by 9 bases and J by 0 bases, with 14 bases in the junction unmatched. The germline V gene encodes CDR1 KGHSH and CDR2 LQKENI. In this study, focal radiation therapy paired with CTLA-4 blockade (ipilimumab) was tested in patients who had chemo-refractory metastatic non-small-cell lung cancer. The library was produced with the immunoSEQ multiplex PCR assay. TCRdb retrieved this table from immuneACCESS and kept in-frame rearrangements only. Not all clones are present; in checked studies, unresolved V genes account for under half, and no reason is known for the remainder. Across this sample there are roughly 110,000 clones, with over 65% seen only once. 2.4% of the sample is held by the ten biggest clonotypes.

The source material was peripheral blood, sampled from a patient treated with radiotherapy plus ipilimumab. This chain is built from TRBV18 and TRBJ2-3; TRBD1 matches 8 bases in the middle. This sequence originates from a human donor with non-small cell lung cancer that progressed on radiotherapy plus ipilimumab. Some clones in this sample may be carry-over from other donors' samples. The CDR3 has the sequence CASHTGTGRGSTDTQYF. The nucleotide sequence reads TGTGCCAGTCACACCGGGACAGGAAGGGGCAGCACAGATACGCAGTATTTT.